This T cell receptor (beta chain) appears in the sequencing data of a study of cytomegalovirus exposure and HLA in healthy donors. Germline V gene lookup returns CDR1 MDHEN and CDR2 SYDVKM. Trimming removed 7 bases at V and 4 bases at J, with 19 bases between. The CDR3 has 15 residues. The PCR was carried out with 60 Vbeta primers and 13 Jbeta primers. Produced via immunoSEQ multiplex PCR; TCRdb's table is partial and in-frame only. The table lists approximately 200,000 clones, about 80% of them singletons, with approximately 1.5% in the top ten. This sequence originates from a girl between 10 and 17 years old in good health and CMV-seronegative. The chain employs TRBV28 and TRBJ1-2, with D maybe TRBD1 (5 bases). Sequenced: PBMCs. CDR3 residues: CASMVGGWGIYGYTF. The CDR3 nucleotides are TGTGCCAGCATGGTGGGGGGATGGGGGATCTATGGCTACACCTTC.